This TCR beta chain was sequenced during a study of regulatory T cells in long-lasting Graves disease. This sample's time point: persistent/refractory GD, antithyroid drugs over 5 years with positive TRAb. The authors made the TCR library using RNA they extracted from PBMCs. Tubes containing EDTA received approximately 9.8 milliliters of drawn peripheral blood. Investigators prepared the TCR beta libraries by applying iRepertoire HTBI primers and Arm-PCR of CDR3 regions. TCRdb reprocessed the multiplex PCR reads with MiXCR, giving one entry per CDR3 protein. Of some 340,000 distinct CDR3 sequences listed, roughly 23% were seen once; the top ten hold 25% to 30%. The CDR3 is made up of 15 amino acids. The V and J ends lost 6 bases and 4 bases respectively, with 19 bases between them. Study-level findings and limits: Tissue studied was limited to peripheral blood, excluding thyroid tissue.

This clonotype was found many times. Its antigen remains unidentified. The TCR was taken from a woman aged 40 to 50 with Graves disease. The input for sequencing was peripheral blood mononuclear cells (PBMCs), taken when the disease was refractory, from a patient treated with antithyroid drugs. J is TRBJ2-7 and V is TRBV12-3 or TRBV12-4, with D possibly matching TRBD1 (6 bases). The CDR3 DNA sequence: TGTGCCAGCAGGCCCTTGGGGGCAGCCGTTTACGAGCAGTACTTC. Protein sequence: CASRPLGAAVYEQYF.